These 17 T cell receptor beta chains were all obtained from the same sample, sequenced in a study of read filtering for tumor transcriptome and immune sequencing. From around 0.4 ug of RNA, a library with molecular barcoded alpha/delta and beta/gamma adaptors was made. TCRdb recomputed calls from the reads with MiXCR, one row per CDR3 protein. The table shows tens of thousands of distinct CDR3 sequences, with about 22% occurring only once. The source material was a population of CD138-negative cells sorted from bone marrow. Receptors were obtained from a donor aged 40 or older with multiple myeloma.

CDR3 sequence reads: CASSEGRGPFF. The CDR3 coding sequence is TGTGCCAGCAGCGAGGGCAGGGGCCCGTTCTTC. V is TRBV6-1 and J is TRBJ2-1; possible D gene TRBD1, 6 bases. The length of the CDR3 is 11 residues. Germline-derived CDR1 and CDR2 are MNHNS and SASEGT. V lost 6 bases and J lost 15, with 15 bases in between.

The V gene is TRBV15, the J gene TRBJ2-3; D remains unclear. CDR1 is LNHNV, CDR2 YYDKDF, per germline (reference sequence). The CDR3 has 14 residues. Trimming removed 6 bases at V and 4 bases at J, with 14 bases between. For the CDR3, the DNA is TGTGCCACCAGTTCCCACGGGTCCCCAGATACGCAGTATTTT. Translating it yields CATSSHGSPDTQYF.

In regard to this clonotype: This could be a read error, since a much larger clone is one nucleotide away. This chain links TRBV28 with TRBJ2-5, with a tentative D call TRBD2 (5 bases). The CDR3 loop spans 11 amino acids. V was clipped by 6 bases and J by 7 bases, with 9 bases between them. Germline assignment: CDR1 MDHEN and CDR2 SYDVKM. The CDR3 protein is CASSEGPTQYF. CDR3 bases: TGTGCCAGCAGCGAGGGTCCGACCCAGTACTTC.

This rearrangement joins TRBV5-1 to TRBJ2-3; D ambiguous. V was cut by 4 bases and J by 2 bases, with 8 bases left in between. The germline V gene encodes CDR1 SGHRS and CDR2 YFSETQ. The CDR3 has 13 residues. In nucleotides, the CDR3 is TGCGCCAGCAGCCTTCAATACACAGATACGCAGTATTTT. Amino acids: CASSLQYTDTQYF.

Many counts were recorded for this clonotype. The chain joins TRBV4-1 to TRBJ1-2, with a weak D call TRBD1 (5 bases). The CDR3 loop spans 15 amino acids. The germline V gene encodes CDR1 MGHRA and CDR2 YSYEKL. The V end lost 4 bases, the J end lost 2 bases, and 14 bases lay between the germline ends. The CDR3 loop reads CASSPPRGVNYGYTF. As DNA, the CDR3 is TGCGCCAGCAGCCCCCCGAGGGGCGTCAACTATGGCTACACCTTC.

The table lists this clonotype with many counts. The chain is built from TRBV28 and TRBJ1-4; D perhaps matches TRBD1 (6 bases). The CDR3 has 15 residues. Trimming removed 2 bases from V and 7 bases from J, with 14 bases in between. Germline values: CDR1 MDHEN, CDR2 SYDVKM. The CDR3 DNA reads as TGTGCCAGCAGTTTAGATCAGGGGCGCGGTGAAAAACTGTTTTTT. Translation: CASSLDQGRGEKLFF.

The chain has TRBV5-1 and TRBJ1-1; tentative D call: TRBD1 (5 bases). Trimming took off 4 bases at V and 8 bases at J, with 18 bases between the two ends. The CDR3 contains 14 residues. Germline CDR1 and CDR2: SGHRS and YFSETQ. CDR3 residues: CASSAEGYGVEAFF. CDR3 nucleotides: TGCGCCAGCAGCGCGGAGGGGTACGGAGTGGAAGCTTTCTTT.

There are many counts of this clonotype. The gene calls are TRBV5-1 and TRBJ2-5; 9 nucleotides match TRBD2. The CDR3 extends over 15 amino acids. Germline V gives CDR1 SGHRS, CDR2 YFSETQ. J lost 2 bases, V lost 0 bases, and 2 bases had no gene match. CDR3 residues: CASSLGLAEQETQYF. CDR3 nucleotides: TGCGCCAGCAGCTTGGGACTAGCGGAGCAAGAGACCCAGTACTTC. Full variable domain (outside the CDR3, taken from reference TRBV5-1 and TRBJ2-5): KAGVTQTPRYLIKTRGQQVTLSCSPISGHRSVSWYQQTPGQGLQFLFEYFSETQRNKGNFPGRFSGRQFSNSRSEMNVSTLELGDSALYLCASSLGLAEQETQYFGPGTRLLVL.

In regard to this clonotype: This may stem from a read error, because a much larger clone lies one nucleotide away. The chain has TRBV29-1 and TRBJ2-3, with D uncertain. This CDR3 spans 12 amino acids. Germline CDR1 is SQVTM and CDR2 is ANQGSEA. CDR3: CSVVPSTDTRYF. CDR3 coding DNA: TGCAGCGTTGTACCAAGCACAGATACGCGGTATTTT.

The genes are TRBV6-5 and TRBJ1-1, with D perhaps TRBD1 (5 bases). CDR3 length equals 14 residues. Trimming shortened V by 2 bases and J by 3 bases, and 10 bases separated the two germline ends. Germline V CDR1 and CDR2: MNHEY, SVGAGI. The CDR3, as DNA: TGTGCCAGCAGTTACGAGCGGGGGGACACTGAAGCTTTCTTT. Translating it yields CASSYERGDTEAFF.

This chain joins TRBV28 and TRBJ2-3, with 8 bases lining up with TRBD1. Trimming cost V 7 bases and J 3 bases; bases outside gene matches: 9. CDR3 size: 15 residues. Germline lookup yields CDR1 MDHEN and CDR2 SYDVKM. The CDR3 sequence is CASTPSRGRTDTQYF. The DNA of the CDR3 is TGTGCCAGCACCCCGAGCAGGGGGCGGACAGATACGCAGTATTTT.

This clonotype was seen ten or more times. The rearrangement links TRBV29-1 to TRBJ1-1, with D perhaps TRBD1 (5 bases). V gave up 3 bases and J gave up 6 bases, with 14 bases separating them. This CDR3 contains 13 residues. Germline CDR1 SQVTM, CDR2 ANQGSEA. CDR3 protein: CSVDGLWGAEAFF. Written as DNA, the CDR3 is TGCAGCGTTGACGGGCTTTGGGGGGCTGAAGCTTTCTTT.

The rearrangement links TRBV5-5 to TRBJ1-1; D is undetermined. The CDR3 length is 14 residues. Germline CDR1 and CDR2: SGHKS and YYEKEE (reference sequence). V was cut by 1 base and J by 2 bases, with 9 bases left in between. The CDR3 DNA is TGTGCCAGCAGCTTGTGGCAAGGAAACACTGAAGCTTTCTTT. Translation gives CASSLWQGNTEAFF.

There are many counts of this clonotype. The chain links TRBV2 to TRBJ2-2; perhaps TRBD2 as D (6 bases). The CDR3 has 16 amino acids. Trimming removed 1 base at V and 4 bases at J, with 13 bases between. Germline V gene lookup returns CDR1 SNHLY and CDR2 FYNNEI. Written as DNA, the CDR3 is TGTGCCAGCAGTGAAGTCGGGGGTGACGCCACCGGGGAGCTGTTTTTT. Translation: CASSEVGGDATGELFF. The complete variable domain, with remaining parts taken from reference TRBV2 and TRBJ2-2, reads EPEVTQTPSHQVTQMGQEVILRCVPISNHLYFYWYRQILGQKVEFLVSFYNNEISEKSEIFDDQFSVERPDGSNFTLKIRSTKLEDSAMYFCASSEVGGDATGELFFGEGSRLTVL.

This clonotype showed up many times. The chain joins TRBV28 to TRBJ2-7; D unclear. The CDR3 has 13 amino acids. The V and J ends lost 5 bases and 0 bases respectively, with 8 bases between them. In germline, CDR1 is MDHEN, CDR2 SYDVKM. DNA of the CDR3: TGTGCCAGCAGTCGGTTTAGCTCCTACGAGCAGTACTTC. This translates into CASSRFSSYEQYF.

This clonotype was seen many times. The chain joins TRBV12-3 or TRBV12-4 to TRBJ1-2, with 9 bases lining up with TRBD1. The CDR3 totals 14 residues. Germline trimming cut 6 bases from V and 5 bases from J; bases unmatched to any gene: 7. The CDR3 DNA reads TGTGCCAGCAGCGCCGGGACAGGGTTTTATGGCTACACCTTC. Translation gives CASSAGTGFYGYTF.

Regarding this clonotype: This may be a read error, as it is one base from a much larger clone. CDR3 sequence reads: CSVGSGARETQYF. CDR3 coding DNA: TGCAGCGTGGGGTCAGGTGCTAGAGAGACCCAGTACTTC. The gene calls are TRBV29-1 and TRBJ2-5; D remains ambiguous. The V end was cut by 6 bases, the J end by 4 bases, with 15 bases between. This CDR3 region has 13 residues. Germline CDR1 SQVTM, CDR2 ANQGSEA.